This passage covers 20 T cell receptor beta chains from one sample sequenced in a study of cytomegalovirus exposure and HLA in healthy donors. Researchers ran the PCR with 60 Vbeta and 13 Jbeta primers. Clones were read by immunoSEQ multiplex PCR, and TCRdb kept only the in-frame ones, dropping some. The sample lists approximately 190,000 clones; around 87% were seen once. The material sequenced was PBMCs. The receptors come from a man between 25 and 39 years old in good health and CMV-seronegative.

The J gene is TRBJ2-7, the V gene TRBV5-1; 10 bases fit TRBD1. The CDR3 has 16 amino acids. Trimming took 4 bases from V and 5 from J; bases not matched to a gene: 12. CDR1 and CDR2 (germline): SGHRS, YFSETQ. The CDR3 DNA reads TGCGCCAGCAGCCTCACCCGGGACAGGGGAACCGACGAGCAGTACTTC. This encodes CASSLTRDRGTDEQYF.

The chain employs TRBV5-1 and TRBJ2-1; tentatively, D is TRBD1 (6 bases). V gave up 7 bases and J gave up 7 bases, with 21 bases separating them. CDR3 length: 15 amino acids. Germline lookup yields CDR1 SGHRS and CDR2 YFSETQ. CDR3 in amino acids: CASGRTALVMNEQFF. In DNA form, the CDR3 reads TGCGCCAGCGGCAGGACAGCTCTGGTGATGAATGAGCAGTTCTTC.

Here the CDR3 reads CASKAGMMRGAQETQYF. The CDR3, as DNA: TGTGCCAGCAAAGCTGGTATGATGCGGGGGGCACAAGAGACCCAGTACTTC. J is TRBJ2-5 and V is TRBV11-2; 8 bases align to TRBD2. The V gene's germline CDR1 is SGHAT and CDR2 FQNNGV. Trimming took 7 bases from V and 2 from J; bases not matched to a gene: 15. The CDR3 spans 17 residues.

The V gene is TRBV7-6, the J gene TRBJ2-1, with TRBD2 matching over 15 bases. The germline gives CDR1 SGHVS, CDR2 FNYEAQ. The CDR3 length is 16 residues. V lost 1 base, J lost 9 bases, and 4 bases stayed unmatched. This CDR3 reads CASSLGTSGGAFEQFF. The CDR3 DNA follows: TGTGCCAGCAGCTTAGGGACTAGCGGGGGGGCCTTTGAGCAGTTCTTC.

This clone was counted only a few times. The rearrangement joins TRBV21-1 to TRBJ1-3. TRBV21-1 has pseudogene status. The CDR3 consists of 18 residues. The CDR3: CASSKVEGGRRSGNTIYF. The CDR3 DNA reads as TGTGCCAGCAGCAAGGTGGAGGGAGGTAGACGCTCTGGAAACACCATATATTTT.

Worth noting for this clone: An end of the junction does not agree with germline; a read error may underlie this. In the same sample, other DNA sequences code for this CDR3. The chain uses TRBV7-9 and TRBJ1-1, with 10 bases aligning to TRBD1. The germline V gene has CDR1 SEHNR and CDR2 FQNEAQ (reference sequence). This CDR3 region has 14 residues. Here the CDR3 reads CASSPGTGVPEAFF. CDR3 DNA sequence: TGTGCCAGCAGCCCCGGGACAGGGGTTCCTGAAGCCTTCTTT.

The V gene is TRBV6-5, the J gene TRBJ2-6; D gene unclear. The V gene lost 0 bases and the J gene lost 1 base, with 7 bases spanning the gap. The CDR3 consists of 16 residues. Germline V CDR1 and CDR2: MNHEY, SVGAGI. CDR3 nucleotide sequence: TGTGCCAGCAGTTACTCAACAGCTTCTGGGGCCAACGTCCTGACTTTC. Its protein product is CASSYSTASGANVLTF.

In nucleotides, the CDR3 is TGTGCCAGTAGCACCCGAGGCGGCTACAATGAGCAGTTCTTC. This gives the protein CASSTRGGYNEQFF. V gene TRBV19 combines with J gene TRBJ2-1; no reliable D call. Per the germline V gene, CDR1 is LNHDA and CDR2 is SQIVND (reference sequence). This CDR3 is built from 14 residues. Trimming removed 6 bases at V and 3 bases at J, with 12 bases between. Looking up the rest from reference TRBV19 and TRBJ2-1 gives the full variable domain: DGGITQSPKYLFRKEGQNVTLSCEQNLNHDAMYWYRQDPGQGLRLIYYSQIVNDFQKGDIAEGYSVSREKKESFPLTVTSAQKNPTAFYLCASSTRGGYNEQFFGPGTRLTVL.

The chain carries TRBV4-2 and TRBJ1-5; D uncertain. This CDR3 has 15 residues. Trimming pared 0 bases from V and 1 base from J, leaving 7 bases between. Germline lookup yields CDR1 LGHNA and CDR2 YNFKEQ. DNA for the CDR3: TGTGCCAGCAGCCAAGAGCGGTTCAGCAATCAGCCCCAGCATTTT. Translation gives CASSQERFSNQPQHF.

This chain's CDR3 is CAWSGSQVWEQYF. Written as DNA, the CDR3 is TGTGCCTGGAGTGGATCACAGGTCTGGGAGCAGTACTTC. The rearrangement uses TRBV30 and TRBJ2-7; perhaps TRBD1 as D (5 bases). V was pared by 1 base and J by 7 bases, with 14 bases between. Looked up from germline, CDR1 is GTSNPN and CDR2 is SVGIG (reference sequence). This CDR3 is built from 13 residues.

The chain combines TRBV7-9 with TRBJ1-1, with no clear D. The CDR3 has 13 amino acids. Germline CDR1 and CDR2: SEHNR and FQNEAQ (reference sequence). Between the trimmed V and J ends, which lost 2 bases and 3 bases, there was a span of 7 bases. The CDR3 region is CASSLSTHTEAFF. As DNA, the CDR3 is TGTGCCAGCAGCTTATCGACTCACACTGAAGCTTTCTTT.

V is TRBV5-1 and J is TRBJ2-1; D perhaps matches TRBD2 (5 bases). The CDR3 is 15 residues long. Trimming shortened V by 0 bases and J by 0 bases, and 7 bases separated the two germline ends. Germline V gene lookup returns CDR1 SGHRS and CDR2 YFSETQ. CDR3 sequence (DNA): TGCGCCAGCAGCTTGGAACTAGTCTCCTACAATGAGCAGTTCTTC. Protein product: CASSLELVSYNEQFF.

The rearrangement joins TRBV2 to TRBJ2-1, with 11 bases aligning to TRBD2. Germline V lookup: CDR1 SNHLY, CDR2 FYNNEI. V lost 6 bases to trimming and J lost 7 bases; unmatched junction nucleotides: 5. The CDR3 is made up of 14 amino acids. The CDR3 DNA reads TGTGCCAGCAGGTTACTAGCGGGAGTTAATGAGCAGTTCTTC. Its protein is CASRLLAGVNEQFF. The full variable domain, with the rest looked up from reference TRBV2 and TRBJ2-1, is EPEVTQTPSHQVTQMGQEVILRCVPISNHLYFYWYRQILGQKVEFLVSFYNNEISEKSEIFDDQFSVERPDGSNFTLKIRSTKLEDSAMYFCASRLLAGVNEQFFGPGTRLTVL.

V and J are TRBV29-1 and TRBJ1-2; TRBD1 matches at 7 bases. This CDR3 is 13 amino acids long. In germline, CDR1 is SQVTM, CDR2 ANQGSEA. V gave up 6 bases and J gave up 2 bases; unmatched junction bases: 6. The CDR3 nucleotides are TGCAGCGTCAACAGGGACAGCAACTATGGCTACACCTTC. It translates to CSVNRDSNYGYTF.

V is TRBV5-1 and J is TRBJ2-2; 12 bases match TRBD2. The CDR3 has 16 amino acids. The trim removed 4 bases at V and 3 bases at J, leaving 4 bases unmatched. The germline CDR1 and CDR2 sequences are SGHRS and YFSETQ. CDR3 sequence: CASSTGLAGHTGELFF. The CDR3 nucleotides read TGCGCCAGCAGCACGGGACTAGCGGGCCACACCGGGGAGCTGTTTTTT.

This chain links TRBV7-9 with TRBJ1-5; 10 bases agree with TRBD1. The germline CDR1 and CDR2 sequences are SEHNR and FQNEAQ (reference sequence). This CDR3 spans 18 amino acids. Trimming removed 4 bases from V and 1 base from J; junction bases left unmatched: 10. The DNA of the CDR3 is TGTGCCAGCAGCTCCGGGACAGGGGTCCGTATGAGCAATCAGCCCCAGCATTTT. Translated: CASSSGTGVRMSNQPQHF.

The chain carries TRBV11-2 and TRBJ1-1; 8 bases align to TRBD1. There are 15 residues in the CDR3. The V and J ends lost 2 bases and 4 bases, in that order; junction bases with no gene match: 6. Germline V gene lookup returns CDR1 SGHAT and CDR2 FQNNGV. CDR3 residues: CASSLSTGGVTEAFF. The CDR3, as DNA: TGTGCCAGCAGCTTATCCACAGGGGGAGTCACTGAAGCTTTCTTT.

This clone was seen a single time. The J gene is TRBJ2-7, the V gene TRBV19; TRBD2 agrees at 10 bases. Germline V gene sequence: CDR1 LNHDA, CDR2 SQIVND (reference sequence). The CDR3 loop spans 13 amino acids. Trimming cost V 10 bases and J 5 bases; bases outside gene matches: 8. The CDR3 sequence is CATRQLAGNEQYF. The CDR3 DNA reads as TGTGCCACCAGACAACTAGCGGGGAACGAGCAGTACTTC.

The chain combines TRBV5-1 with TRBJ2-3; a weak D match, TRBD1 (6 bases). The CDR3 sequence is 15 residues long. Trimming removed 3 bases from V and 3 bases from J, with 14 bases in between. The V gene's germline CDR1 is SGHRS and CDR2 YFSETQ. The CDR3: CASSSWRQGTDTQYF. CDR3 DNA sequence: TGCGCCAGCAGCTCTTGGAGGCAGGGGACAGATACGCAGTATTTT. Looking up the rest from reference TRBV5-1 and TRBJ2-3 gives the full variable domain: KAGVTQTPRYLIKTRGQQVTLSCSPISGHRSVSWYQQTPGQGLQFLFEYFSETQRNKGNFPGRFSGRQFSNSRSEMNVSTLELGDSALYLCASSSWRQGTDTQYFGPGTRLTVL.

The V gene is TRBV14, the J gene TRBJ1-4, with TRBD1 matching over 9 bases. The CDR3 is 13 amino acids. V lost 1 base to trimming and J lost 10 bases; unmatched junction nucleotides: 1. The V gene's germline CDR1 is SGHDN and CDR2 FVKESK. DNA for the CDR3: TGTGCCAGCAGCCAAGGACAGGGGGGAAAACTGTTTTTT. This translates into CASSQGQGGKLFF. Combining the CDR3 with reference TRBV14 and TRBJ1-4 gives the whole variable domain EAGVTQFPSHSVIEKGQTVTLRCDPISGHDNLYWYRRVMGKEIKFLLHFVKESKQDESGMPNNRFLAERTGGTYSTLKVQPAELEDSGVYFCASSQGQGGKLFFGSGTQLSVL.